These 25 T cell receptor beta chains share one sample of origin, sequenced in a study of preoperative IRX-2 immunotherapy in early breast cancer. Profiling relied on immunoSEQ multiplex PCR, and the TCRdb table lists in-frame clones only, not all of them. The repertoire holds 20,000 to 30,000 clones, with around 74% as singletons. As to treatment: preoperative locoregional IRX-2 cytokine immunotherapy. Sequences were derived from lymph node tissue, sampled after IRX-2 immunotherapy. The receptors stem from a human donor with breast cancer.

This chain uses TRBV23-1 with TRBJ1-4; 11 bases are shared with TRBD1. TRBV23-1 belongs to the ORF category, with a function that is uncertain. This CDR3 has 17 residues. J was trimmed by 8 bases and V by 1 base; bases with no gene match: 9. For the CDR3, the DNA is TGCGCCAGCAGTCAATGGAAGGACAGGGGGCGCGAGGAAAAACTGTTTTTT. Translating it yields CASSQWKDRGREEKLFF.

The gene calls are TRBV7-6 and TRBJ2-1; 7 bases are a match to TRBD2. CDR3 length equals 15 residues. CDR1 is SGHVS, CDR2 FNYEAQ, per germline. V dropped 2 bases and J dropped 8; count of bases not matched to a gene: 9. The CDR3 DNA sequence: TGTGCCAGCAGCTTATGTGCGGGAGAGGAAGATGAGCAGTTCTTC. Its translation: CASSLCAGEEDEQFF.

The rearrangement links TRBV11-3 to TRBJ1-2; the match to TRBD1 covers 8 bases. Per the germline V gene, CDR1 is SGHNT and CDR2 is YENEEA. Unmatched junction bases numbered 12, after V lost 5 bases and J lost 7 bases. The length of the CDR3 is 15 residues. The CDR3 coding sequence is TGTGCCAGCAGCCTTGACAGGGGCGCTGGGACTGGCTACACCTTC. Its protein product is CASSLDRGAGTGYTF.

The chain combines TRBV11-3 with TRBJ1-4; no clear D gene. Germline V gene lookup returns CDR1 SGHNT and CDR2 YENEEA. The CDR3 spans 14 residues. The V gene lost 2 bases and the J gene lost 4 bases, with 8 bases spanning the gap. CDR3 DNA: TGTGCCAGCAGCTTATTGGGATTTAATGAAAAACTGTTTTTT. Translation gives CASSLLGFNEKLFF.

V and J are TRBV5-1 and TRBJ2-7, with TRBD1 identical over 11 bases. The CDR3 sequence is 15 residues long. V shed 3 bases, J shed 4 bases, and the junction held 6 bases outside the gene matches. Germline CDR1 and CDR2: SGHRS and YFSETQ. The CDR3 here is CASSSGTGGVYEQYF. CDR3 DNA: TGCGCCAGCAGCTCTGGGACAGGGGGTGTTTACGAGCAGTACTTC.

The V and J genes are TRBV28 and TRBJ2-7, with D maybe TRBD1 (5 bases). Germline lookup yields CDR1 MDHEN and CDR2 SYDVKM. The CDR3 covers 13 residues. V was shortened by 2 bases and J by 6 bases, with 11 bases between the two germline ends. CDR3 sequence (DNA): TGTGCCAGCAGTTTAGGATGGGGCTCCGAGCAGTACTTC. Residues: CASSLGWGSEQYF.

The CDR3 spells CASSRGGDLYGTEAFF. The DNA of the CDR3 is TGTGCCAGCAGTCGGGGAGGGGACTTATATGGCACTGAAGCTTTCTTT. The chain has TRBV6-7 and TRBJ1-1; maybe TRBD1 (5 bases). TRBV6-7 has ORF status, its function being uncertain. Trimming cost V 5 bases and J 4 bases, with 20 bases left between them. The CDR3 runs 16 residues.

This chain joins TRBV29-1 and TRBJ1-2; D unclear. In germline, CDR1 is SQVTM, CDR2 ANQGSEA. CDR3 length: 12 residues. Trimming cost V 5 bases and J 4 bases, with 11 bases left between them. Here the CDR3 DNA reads TGCAGCGTTATGACCCCCGGCTATGGCTACACCTTC. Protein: CSVMTPGYGYTF.

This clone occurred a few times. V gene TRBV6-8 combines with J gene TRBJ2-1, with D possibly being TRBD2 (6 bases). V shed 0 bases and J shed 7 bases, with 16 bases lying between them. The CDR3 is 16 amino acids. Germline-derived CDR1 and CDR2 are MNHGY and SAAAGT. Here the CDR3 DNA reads TGTGCCAGCAGTTACTCGGTGGGAGGCACGGGGAATGAGCAGTTCTTC. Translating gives CASSYSVGGTGNEQFF.

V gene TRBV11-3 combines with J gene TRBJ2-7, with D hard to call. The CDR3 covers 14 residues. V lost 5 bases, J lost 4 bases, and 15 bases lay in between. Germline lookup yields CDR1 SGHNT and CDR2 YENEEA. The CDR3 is CASSIVDGRYEQYF. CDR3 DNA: TGTGCCAGCAGCATCGTGGACGGAAGATACGAGCAGTACTTC.

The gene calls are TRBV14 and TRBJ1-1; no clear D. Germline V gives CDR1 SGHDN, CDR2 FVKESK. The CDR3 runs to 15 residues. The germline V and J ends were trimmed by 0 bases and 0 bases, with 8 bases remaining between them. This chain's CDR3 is CASSQEDQMNTEAFF. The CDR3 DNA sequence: TGTGCCAGCAGCCAAGAAGACCAGATGAACACTGAAGCTTTCTTT.

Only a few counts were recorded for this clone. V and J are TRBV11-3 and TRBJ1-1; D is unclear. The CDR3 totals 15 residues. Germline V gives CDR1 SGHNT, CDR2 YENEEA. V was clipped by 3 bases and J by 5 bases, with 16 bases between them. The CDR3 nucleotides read TGTGCCAGCAGCTTGACACCTATGGTGGGAACTGAAGCTTTCTTT. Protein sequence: CASSLTPMVGTEAFF.

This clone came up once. The CDR3 DNA sequence: TGTGCCAGCTCACCACCCTACAGGGGCTCCTACGAGCAGTACTTC. This sequence encodes CASSPPYRGSYEQYF. The rearrangement joins TRBV18 to TRBJ2-7; 7 bases are a match to TRBD1. The CDR3 covers 15 residues. V lost 0 bases to trimming and J lost 0 bases; unmatched junction nucleotides: 2. Germline loops: CDR1 KGHSH, CDR2 LQKENI.

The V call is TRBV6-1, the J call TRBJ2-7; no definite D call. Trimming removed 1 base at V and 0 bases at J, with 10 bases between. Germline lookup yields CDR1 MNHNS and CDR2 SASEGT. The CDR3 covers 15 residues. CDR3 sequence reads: CASSEDHSGSYEQYF. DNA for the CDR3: TGTGCCAGCAGTGAAGACCACTCCGGCTCCTACGAGCAGTACTTC.

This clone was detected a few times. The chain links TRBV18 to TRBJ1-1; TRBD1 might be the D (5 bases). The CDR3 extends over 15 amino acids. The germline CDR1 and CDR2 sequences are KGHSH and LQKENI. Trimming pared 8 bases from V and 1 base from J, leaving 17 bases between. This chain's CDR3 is CASRPRGGANTEAFF. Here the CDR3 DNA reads TGTGCCAGCCGACCCCGGGGAGGGGCGAACACTGAAGCTTTCTTT.

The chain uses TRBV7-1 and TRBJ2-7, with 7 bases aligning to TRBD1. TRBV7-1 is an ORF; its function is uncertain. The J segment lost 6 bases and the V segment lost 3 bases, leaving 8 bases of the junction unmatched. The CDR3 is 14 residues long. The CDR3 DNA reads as TGTGCCAGCAGCTCTGGGACAGCCGCGAGCGAGCAGTACTTC. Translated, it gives CASSSGTAASEQYF.

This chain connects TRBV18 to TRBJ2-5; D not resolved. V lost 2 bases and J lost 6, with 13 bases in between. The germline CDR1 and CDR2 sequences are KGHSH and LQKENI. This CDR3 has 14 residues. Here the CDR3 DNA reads TGTGCCAGCTCACCAGAAGTCCTTGGAAAGACCCAGTACTTC. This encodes CASSPEVLGKTQYF.

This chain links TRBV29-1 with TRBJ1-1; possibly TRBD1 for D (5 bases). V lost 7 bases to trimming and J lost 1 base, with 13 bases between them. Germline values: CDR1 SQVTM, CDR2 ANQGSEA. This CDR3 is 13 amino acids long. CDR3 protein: CSGGGASNTEAFF. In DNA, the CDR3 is TGCAGCGGGGGTGGGGCGTCGAACACTGAAGCTTTCTTT.

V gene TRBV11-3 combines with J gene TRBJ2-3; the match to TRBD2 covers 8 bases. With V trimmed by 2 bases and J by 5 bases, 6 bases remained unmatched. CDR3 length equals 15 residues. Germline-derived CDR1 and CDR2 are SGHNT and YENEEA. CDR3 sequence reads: CASSLCGRSRDTQYF. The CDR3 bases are TGTGCCAGCAGCTTATGCGGGAGGTCGAGAGATACGCAGTATTTT.

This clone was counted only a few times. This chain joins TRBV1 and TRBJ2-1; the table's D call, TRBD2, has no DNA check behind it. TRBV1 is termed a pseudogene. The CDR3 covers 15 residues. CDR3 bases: TGCGCCAGCAGCCAGGGTAGCGAGAGGTACAATGAGCAGTTCTTC. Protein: CASSQGSERYNEQFF.

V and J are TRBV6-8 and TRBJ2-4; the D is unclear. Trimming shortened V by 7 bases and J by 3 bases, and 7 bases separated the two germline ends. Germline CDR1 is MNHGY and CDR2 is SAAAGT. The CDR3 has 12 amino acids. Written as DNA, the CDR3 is TGTGCCAGCACGGGCAGCAAAAACATTCAGTACTTC. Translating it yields CASTGSKNIQYF.

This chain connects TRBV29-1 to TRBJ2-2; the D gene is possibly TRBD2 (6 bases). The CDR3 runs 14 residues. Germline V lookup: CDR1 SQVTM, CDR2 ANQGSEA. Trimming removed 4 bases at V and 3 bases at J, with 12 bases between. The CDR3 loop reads CSVGRESYTGELFF. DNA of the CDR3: TGCAGCGTTGGACGGGAGAGCTACACCGGGGAGCTGTTTTTT.

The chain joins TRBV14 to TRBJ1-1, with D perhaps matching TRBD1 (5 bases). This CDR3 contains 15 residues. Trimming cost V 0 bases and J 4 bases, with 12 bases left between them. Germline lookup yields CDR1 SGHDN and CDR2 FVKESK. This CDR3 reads CASSQERGGSTEAFF. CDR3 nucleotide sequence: TGTGCCAGCAGCCAAGAAAGGGGAGGGTCCACTGAAGCTTTCTTT.

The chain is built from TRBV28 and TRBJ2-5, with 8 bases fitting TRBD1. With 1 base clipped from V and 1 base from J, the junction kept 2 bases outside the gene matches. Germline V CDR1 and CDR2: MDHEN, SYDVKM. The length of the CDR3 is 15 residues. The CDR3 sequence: CASSLLGTGQETQYF. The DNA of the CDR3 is TGTGCCAGCAGTTTATTAGGGACAGGCCAAGAGACCCAGTACTTC. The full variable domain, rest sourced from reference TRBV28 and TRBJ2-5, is DVKVTQSSRYLVKRTGEKVFLECVQDMDHENMFWYRQDPGLGLRLIYFSYDVKMKEKGDIPEGYSVSREKKERFSLILESASTNQTSMYLCASSLLGTGQETQYFGPGTRLLVL.

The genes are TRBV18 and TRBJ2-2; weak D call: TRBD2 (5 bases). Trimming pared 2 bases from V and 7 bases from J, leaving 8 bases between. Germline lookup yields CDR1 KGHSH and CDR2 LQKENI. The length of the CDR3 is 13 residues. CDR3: CASSPSGSGELFF. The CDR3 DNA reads TGTGCCAGCTCACCATCGGGGAGCGGGGAGCTGTTTTTT.